The clone carrying this T cell receptor beta chain was seen at least ten times. The authors amplified TCR beta CDR3 regions, and they did so from RNA transcripts for repertoire sequencing. An opening RT-PCR round employed HTBI primers and preceded a second-round multiplex PCR. TCRdb reprocessed the multiplex PCR reads via MiXCR and lists one record per CDR3 protein. This table has more than 300,000 distinct CDR3 sequences, 15% to 19% appearing once. The entry originates in a study of Graves' ophthalmopathy and Graves' hyperthyroidism. From germline, CDR1 is MNHEY and CDR2 SVGAGI. This CDR3 spans 15 amino acids. The V end lost 4 bases, the J end lost 5 bases, and 17 bases lay between the germline ends.

This sequence joins TRBV6-5 and TRBJ1-1; weak D call: TRBD1 (6 bases). The clonotype comes from a woman aged 18 to 35 with stable Graves' hyperthyroidism. Sequenced material: peripheral blood. As DNA, the CDR3 is TGTGCCAGCAGTTCCCCCGGGGGCAGGGGAACTGAAGCTTTCTTT. This gives the protein CASSSPGGRGTEAFF.